This TCR beta chain was retrieved from a study of blood T cell repertoires in COVID-19 (TCRdb year 2020). Notes on the research overall: The collaborator samples originated in the United States, Italy and Spain and spanned the acute and convalescent phases of COVID-19. The material from the prospective study consisted of cDNA or gDNA derived from T cells, B-cell-depleted T cells, or PBMCs. The dataset comprised deeply sampled blood TCRbeta repertoires from subjects exposed to, actively infected with, or recovered from COVID-19. The repertoires were released in a freely available public database intended as a resource for research on the immune response to SARS-CoV-2. Samples came from the ongoing ImmuneRACE study (first 160 participants) plus 1,254 subjects from 6 global collaborators. Nearly every sample came with metadata listing a de-identified subject ID, COVID-19 status, age in years and sex. HLA class I and class II types, where available, came from metadata supplied by the sample provider rather than from assay-based typing. General study outcomes and caveats: The amount of clinical and demographic metadata varied by source and participant and was provided uncurated.

Whole blood was collected in K2EDTA tubes by collaborating institutions according to the institutions' own protocols. For TCRbeta analysis, collaborator samples were shipped as frozen whole blood, as isolated PBMCs, or as DNA extracted from either sample type. As to this clone: There is no known antigen for this receptor. No much larger clone is present one base from it, and per-base qualities are unavailable.

TCRbeta CDR3 regions were amplified from genomic DNA by means of the immunoSEQ Assay, a bias-controlled multiplex PCR. As for the original processing: Within the assay, amplification of reference gene primers was used to estimate how many nucleated cells each sample contained. To quantify the absolute abundance of each unique TCRbeta CDR3 rearrangement, sequence reads were collapsed and filtered. For each sample, productive Simpson clonality was calculated as the square root of Simpson's diversity index across productive rearrangements. Imported from immuneACCESS, the table was reduced by TCRdb to in-frame sequences with V and J called. These copies leave out some clones; in studies compared against another copy, an unresolved V gene accounts for under half, and the cause of the remainder is not known. That table is the source of V, J and clone size, and D and trimming were worked out from the DNA. The sample has approximately 100,000 clones on record, about 87% of them singletons. Roughly 14% of the sample belongs to the ten largest clones.

The junction carries 15 bases between V and J, which are trimmed by 9 bases and 2 bases respectively. For CDR1 and CDR2, the germline V gene (reference sequence) lists LNHDA and SQIVND. Measured from the cysteine to the phenylalanine, the CDR3 is 14 residues long. The CDR3 DNA has 42 bases and is translated from base 1. The chain is made from TRBV19 and TRBJ2-3, and the D gene may be TRBD1, 5 bases matching. The clonotype was recovered from a man aged 50-60 years with acute or convalescent COVID-19. Material for sequencing was peripheral blood. The sequenced DNA: TGTGCCAGCCGCTTAACAGGAGTCACAGATACGCAGTATTTT. This gives the protein CASRLTGVTDTQYF.